This T cell receptor (beta chain) was obtained from a study of cytomegalovirus exposure and HLA in healthy donors. Findings and caveats of the study: In a later analysis, HLA-C alleles had the fewest associated TCRs, DRB1 alleles the most. Presence/absence comparisons presumed near-even sequencing depth among donors.

About this clone itself: Antigen specificity is unknown.

With 60 Vbeta and 13 Jbeta primers, the PCR was carried out. Sequencing was performed with immunoSEQ multiplex PCR; in TCRdb, only in-frame clones are kept and a portion is missing. The sample holds approximately 160,000 clones, under 80% seen once. The specimen sequenced was PBMCs. This TCR was recovered from a woman in her fifties or sixties in good health and CMV-seropositive.

The CDR3: CSPGQGLEQYF. The CDR3 DNA reads as TGCAGCCCGGGACAGGGGCTCGAGCAGTACTTC. The chain joins TRBV20-1 to TRBJ2-7, with 10 bases that match TRBD1. The CDR3 has 11 amino acids. Germline V gene lookup returns CDR1 DFQATT and CDR2 SNEGSKA (reference sequence).